The 20 T cell receptor beta chains in this list originate from one sample, sequenced in a study of blood T cells in healthy people across ages. Next came a second PCR, run for about 7 to 11 cycles, which used a sample-barcoded 5' primer along with a J-beta primer mix. TCRdb used MiXCR to reprocess the 5' RACE reads, holding one entry per CDR3 protein. Of approximately 700,000 distinct CDR3 sequences listed, roughly 32% are singletons. Sample: blood. These receptors all stem from an elderly woman in good health.

With respect to this clonotype: A much larger clone sits a single nucleotide away, making a read error possible. The J gene is TRBJ2-3, the V gene TRBV4-1, with TRBD2 identical over 13 bases. CDR3 length: 18 residues. From germline, CDR1 is MGHRA and CDR2 YSYEKL. The CDR3 nucleotides read TGCGTCAGCAGCCTCTCCCCCGGACTAGCGGGGGCGAGGGATACGCAGTATTTT. As protein: CVSSLSPGLAGARDTQYF.

As concerns this clonotype: A much larger clone is a single base away; this may be a read error. The chain couples TRBV18 to TRBJ2-5; TRBD1 agrees at 11 bases. The CDR3 consists of 15 residues. CDR1 is KGHSH, CDR2 LQKENI, per germline. The V gene end was trimmed by 0 bases and the J gene end by 11 bases; junction bases not matched to a gene: 8. Written as DNA, the CDR3 is TGTGCCAGCTCACCACCGGGACAGGGGGTCAATGAGCAGTACTTC. It encodes CASSPPGQGVNEQYF.

The V call is TRBV20-1, the J call TRBJ2-3, with 8 bases that match TRBD1. V was clipped by 1 base and J by 3 bases; unmatched bases: 9. Per germline, CDR1 DFQATT and CDR2 SNEGSKA (reference sequence). The CDR3 covers 16 residues. The CDR3 sequence is CSARGRTGMGTDTQYF. In DNA, the CDR3 is TGCAGTGCTAGAGGAAGGACAGGGATGGGAACAGATACGCAGTATTTT.

There are many counts of this clonotype. This chain connects TRBV20-1 to TRBJ1-5; D gene uncertain. Looked up from germline, CDR1 is DFQATT and CDR2 is SNEGSKA (reference sequence). CDR3 size: 15 residues. The ends were cut back, 0 bases at V and 0 bases at J, with 9 bases in the middle. The CDR3 DNA is TGCAGTGCTAGAGATTACCTCACTAGCAATCAGCCCCAGCATTTT. This codes for CSARDYLTSNQPQHF.

This clonotype was recorded many times. The V and J genes are TRBV29-1 and TRBJ2-3, with 7 bases fitting TRBD1. There are 16 residues in the CDR3. V lost 6 bases and J lost 5; bases outside the gene matches: 17. Germline V gene data show CDR1 as SQVTM and CDR2 as ANQGSEA. CDR3 nucleotide sequence: TGCAGCGTGACCACAGGGGATCTACCTCGGGGAGATACGCAGTATTTT. Translating gives CSVTTGDLPRGDTQYF.

The genes are TRBV7-9 and TRBJ2-1; D is ambiguous. Trimming removed 2 bases at V and 6 bases at J, with 8 bases between. CDR3 length equals 13 residues. Germline V gene lookup returns CDR1 SEHNR and CDR2 FQNEAQ (reference sequence). In nucleotides, the CDR3 is TGTGCCAGCAGCTTAACTCGACGCAATGAGCAGTTCTTC. It translates to CASSLTRRNEQFF.

The chain recombines TRBV7-2 with TRBJ2-2; D remains ambiguous. Germline V CDR1 and CDR2: SGHTA, FQGNSA. With 5 bases removed from V and 2 bases from J, the gap between germline ends came to 12 bases. This CDR3 spans 15 amino acids. The CDR3 spells CASSPETVNTGELFF. As DNA, the CDR3 is TGTGCCAGCAGCCCAGAGACGGTAAACACCGGGGAGCTGTTTTTT.

The chain is built from TRBV20-1 and TRBJ1-1; D ambiguous. Germline loops: CDR1 DFQATT, CDR2 SNEGSKA (reference sequence). V lost 4 bases and J 0 bases, leaving 6 bases between the germline ends. The CDR3 totals 12 residues. The CDR3, as DNA: TGCAGTGCTACACCTATGAACACTGAAGCTTTCTTT. This codes for CSATPMNTEAFF.

This clonotype was counted at least ten times. The J gene is TRBJ1-2, the V gene TRBV7-2, with D unclear. This CDR3 is 14 amino acids long. CDR1 is SGHTA and CDR2 is FQGNSA in the germline V gene. V was shortened by 1 base and J by 0 bases, with 6 bases between the two germline ends. Here the CDR3 reads CASSLGQSNYGYTF. In nucleotides, the CDR3 is TGTGCCAGCAGCTTAGGACAATCTAACTATGGCTACACCTTC.

There are many counts of this clonotype. V usage is TRBV7-3 and J usage is TRBJ2-5; D is possibly TRBD1 (6 bases). The CDR3 extends over 14 amino acids. Germline V gene lookup returns CDR1 SGHTA and CDR2 FQGTGA. Trimming removed 1 base from V and 7 bases from J, with 13 bases in between. The chain's CDR3 is CASSLMGRGSTQYF. The CDR3 coding sequence is TGTGCCAGCAGCTTAATGGGCAGGGGCTCGACCCAGTACTTC.

V is TRBV3-1 and J is TRBJ2-7; D gene unclear. V dropped 0 bases and J dropped 2 bases, with 8 bases sitting between them. This CDR3 has 14 amino acids. In germline, CDR1 is LGHDT, CDR2 YNNKEL (reference sequence). The CDR3 DNA reads TGTGCCAGCAGCCAAGATACACGGCCCTACGAGCAGTACTTC. Translation: CASSQDTRPYEQYF.

This clonotype was observed at least ten times. V gene TRBV3-1 combines with J gene TRBJ1-1; D might be TRBD1 (5 bases). V lost 3 bases and J lost 5, with 16 bases in between. The CDR3 loop spans 15 amino acids. Per germline, CDR1 LGHDT and CDR2 YNNKEL (reference sequence). The chain's CDR3 is CASSHPLRGGTEAFF. CDR3 coding DNA: TGTGCCAGCAGCCACCCACTGCGGGGGGGTACTGAAGCTTTCTTT.

In this sample, this clonotype turned up many times. This rearrangement joins TRBV7-8 to TRBJ2-3; no clear D. Germline V gene sequence: CDR1 SGHVS, CDR2 FQNEAQ. V lost 1 base, J lost 4 bases, and 9 bases lay in between. The CDR3 covers 14 residues. The CDR3 region is CASSLVPGPDTQYF. CDR3 in DNA: TGTGCCAGCAGCTTAGTCCCCGGGCCAGATACGCAGTATTTT.

This clonotype has at least ten counts. The J gene is TRBJ1-6, the V gene TRBV5-6; D gene uncertain. CDR1 SGHDT and CDR2 YYEEEE come from the germline V gene. V was cut by 4 bases and J by 5 bases, with 16 bases left in between. The CDR3 has 16 residues. This CDR3 is CASSPGAGRDNSPLHF. CDR3 in DNA: TGTGCCAGCAGCCCAGGAGCGGGGAGGGATAATTCACCCCTCCACTTT.

This clonotype was counted at least ten times. This chain links TRBV6-6 with TRBJ2-7, with D tentatively TRBD2 (6 bases). CDR1 and CDR2 (germline): MNHNY, SVGAGI (reference sequence). V gave up 2 bases and J gave up 0 bases, with 8 bases separating them. The CDR3 loop spans 14 amino acids. The CDR3 reads CASSYGGISYEQYF. The CDR3 bases are TGTGCCAGCAGTTACGGGGGGATCTCCTACGAGCAGTACTTC.

This clonotype was observed many times. The V gene is TRBV29-1, the J gene TRBJ1-2; no reliable D call. V was pared by 3 bases and J by 4 bases, with 6 bases between. The V gene's germline CDR1 is SQVTM and CDR2 ANQGSEA. The CDR3 consists of 11 residues. CDR3 DNA: TGCAGCGTTGAGATTCTCTATGGCTACACCTTC. Its translation: CSVEILYGYTF.

This clonotype was counted a single time. The V gene is TRBV9, the J gene TRBJ2-5, with D perhaps matching TRBD1 or TRBD2 (7 bases each). The V and J ends lost 4 bases and 11 bases respectively, with 24 bases between them. Germline V gene sequence: CDR1 SGDLS, CDR2 YYNGEE. CDR3 length: 15 amino acids. CDR3 DNA: TGTGCCAGCAGCAGGGAGGGGGCTCCTTCCTATGGGCAGTACTTC. Protein sequence: CASSREGAPSYGQYF.

The chain recombines TRBV29-1 with TRBJ2-3; TRBD2 is a possible D gene (7 bases). This CDR3 spans 15 amino acids. The germline V and J ends were trimmed by 3 bases and 4 bases, with 17 bases remaining between them. Per the germline V gene, CDR1 is SQVTM and CDR2 is ANQGSEA. The CDR3 nucleotides are TGCAGCGTTGACGGGGGGCGAGGGGCACCAGATACGCAGTATTTT. Amino acids: CSVDGGRGAPDTQYF.

This clonotype was seen ten or more times. V gene TRBV5-1 combines with J gene TRBJ2-1; 7 nucleotides agree with TRBD1. CDR1 and CDR2 from the germline V gene are SGHRS and YFSETQ. After removal of 0 bases from V and 2 bases from J, the junction contained 2 bases not matched to a gene. CDR3 size: 15 residues. In nucleotides, the CDR3 is TGCGCCAGCAGCTTGGCGGGACAGACCTACAATGAGCAGTTCTTC. Encoded protein: CASSLAGQTYNEQFF.

About this clonotype itself: Given a much more abundant clone one base away, this may be a read error. The chain couples TRBV6-2 or TRBV6-3 to TRBJ1-5; TRBD1 might be the D (5 bases). Germline lookup yields CDR1 MNHEY and CDR2 SVGEGT. The length of the CDR3 is 15 residues. CDR3 protein: CASSPVRDSTTPRHF. CDR3 sequence (DNA): TGTGCCAGCAGTCCGGTAAGAGACAGTACTACGCCCCGGCATTTT.